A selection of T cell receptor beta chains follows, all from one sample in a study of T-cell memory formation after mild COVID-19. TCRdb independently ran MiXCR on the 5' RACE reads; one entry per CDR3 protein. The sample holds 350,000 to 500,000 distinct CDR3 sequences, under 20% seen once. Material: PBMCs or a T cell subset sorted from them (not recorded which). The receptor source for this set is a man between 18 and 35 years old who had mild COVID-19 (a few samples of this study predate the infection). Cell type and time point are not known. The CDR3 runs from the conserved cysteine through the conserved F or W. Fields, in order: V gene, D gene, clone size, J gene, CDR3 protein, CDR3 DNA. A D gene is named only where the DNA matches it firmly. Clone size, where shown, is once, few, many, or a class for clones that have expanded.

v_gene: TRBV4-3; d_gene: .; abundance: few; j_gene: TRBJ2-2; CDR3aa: CASSQGRGKGGGELFF; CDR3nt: TGCGCCAGCAGCCAAGGGAGGGGCAAGGGCGGCGGGGAGCTGTTTTTT
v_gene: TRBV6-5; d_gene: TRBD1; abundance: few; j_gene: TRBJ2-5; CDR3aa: CASSYGTEIQETQYF; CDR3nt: TGTGCCAGCAGTTACGGGACAGAAATCCAAGAGACCCAGTACTTC
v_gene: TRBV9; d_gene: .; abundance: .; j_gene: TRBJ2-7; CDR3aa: CASSVEPSGGALEQYF; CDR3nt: TGTGCCAGCAGCGTAGAGCCCAGCGGTGGCGCTTTGGAGCAGTACTTC
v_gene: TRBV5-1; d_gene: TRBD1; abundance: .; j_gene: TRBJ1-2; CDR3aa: CASSLGDRENGYTF; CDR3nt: TGCGCCAGCAGCTTGGGGGACAGGGAGAATGGCTACACCTTC
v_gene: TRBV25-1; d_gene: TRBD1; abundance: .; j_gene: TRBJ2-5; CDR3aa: CASRTGMETQYF; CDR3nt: TGTGCCAGTAGGACAGGGATGGAGACCCAGTACTTC
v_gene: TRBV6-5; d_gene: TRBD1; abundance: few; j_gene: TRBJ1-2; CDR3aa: CASSFTTGIDYGYTF; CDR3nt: TGTGCCAGCAGTTTCACGACAGGGATAGACTATGGCTACACCTTC
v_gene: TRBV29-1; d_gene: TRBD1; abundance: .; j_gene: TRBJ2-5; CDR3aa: CSVAGQGGGETQYF; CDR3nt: TGCAGCGTTGCGGGACAGGGGGGAGGAGAGACCCAGTACTTC
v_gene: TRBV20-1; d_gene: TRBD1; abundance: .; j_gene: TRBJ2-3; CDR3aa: CSVSRGQGFTDTQYF; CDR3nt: TGCAGCGTGTCCAGGGGACAGGGGTTCACAGATACGCAGTATTTT
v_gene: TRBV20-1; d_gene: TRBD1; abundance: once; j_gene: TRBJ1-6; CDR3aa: CSATDRGPNSPLHF; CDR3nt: TGCAGTGCCACGGACAGGGGTCCTAATTCACCCCTCCACTTT
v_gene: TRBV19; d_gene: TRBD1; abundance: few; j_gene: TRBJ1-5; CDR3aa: CASSVGQRLRQPQHF; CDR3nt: TGTGCCAGTAGTGTGGGACAGCGACTTCGGCAGCCCCAGCATTTT
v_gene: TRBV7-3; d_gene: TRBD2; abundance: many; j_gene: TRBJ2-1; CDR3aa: CASSPQRGGLSNEQFF; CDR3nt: TGTGCCAGCAGCCCCCAGCGGGGGGGCCTTTCCAATGAGCAGTTCTTC
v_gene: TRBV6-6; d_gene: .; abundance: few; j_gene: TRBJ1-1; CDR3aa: CASRKQGDTEAFF; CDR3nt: TGTGCCAGCAGGAAACAGGGCGACACTGAAGCTTTCTTT
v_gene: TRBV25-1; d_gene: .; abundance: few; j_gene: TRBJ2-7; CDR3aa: CASTRGGFDEQYF; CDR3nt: TGTGCCAGCACTCGAGGGGGGTTCGACGAGCAGTACTTC
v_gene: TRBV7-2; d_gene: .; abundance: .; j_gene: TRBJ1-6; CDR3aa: CASSFREFQSPLHF; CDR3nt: TGTGCCAGCAGCTTCAGGGAGTTCCAATCACCCCTCCACTTT
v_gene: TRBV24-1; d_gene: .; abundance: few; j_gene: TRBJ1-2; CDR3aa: CATSDSDIYGYTF; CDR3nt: TGTGCCACCAGTGATTCTGACATATATGGCTACACCTTC
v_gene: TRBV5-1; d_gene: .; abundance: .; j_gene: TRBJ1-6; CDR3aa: CASSLAGQNRSPLHF; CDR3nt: TGCGCCAGCAGCTTGGCAGGGCAGAACCGATCACCCCTCCACTTT
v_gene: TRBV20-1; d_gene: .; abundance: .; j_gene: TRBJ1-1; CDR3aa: CSVILAPGAFF; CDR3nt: TGCAGTGTTATCCTAGCCCCCGGGGCTTTCTTT
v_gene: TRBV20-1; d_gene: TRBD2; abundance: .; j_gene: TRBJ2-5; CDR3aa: CSAPAGGSWNQETQYF; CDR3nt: TGCAGTGCGCCAGCGGGGGGCTCCTGGAACCAAGAGACCCAGTACTTC
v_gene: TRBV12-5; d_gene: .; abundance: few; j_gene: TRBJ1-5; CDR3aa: CASGLLVARGNQPQHF; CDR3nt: TGTGCTAGTGGTTTGTTGGTAGCACGGGGCAATCAGCCCCAGCATTTT
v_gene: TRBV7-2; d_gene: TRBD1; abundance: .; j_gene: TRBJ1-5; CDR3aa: CASSLGDRGGNQPQHF; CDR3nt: TGTGCCAGCAGCTTAGGGGACAGGGGAGGTAATCAGCCCCAGCATTTT
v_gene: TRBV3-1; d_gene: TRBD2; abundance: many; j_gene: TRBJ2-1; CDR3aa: CASSPVAGEQFF; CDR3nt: TGTGCCAGCAGCCCGGTAGCGGGGGAGCAGTTCTTC
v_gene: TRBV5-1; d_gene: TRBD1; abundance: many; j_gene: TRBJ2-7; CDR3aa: CASSLGTGTYEQYF; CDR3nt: TGCGCCAGCAGCTTGGGGACAGGGACCTACGAGCAGTACTTC
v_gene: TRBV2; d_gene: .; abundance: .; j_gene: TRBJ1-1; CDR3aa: CASMRFWGTEAFF; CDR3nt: TGTGCCAGCATGAGATTCTGGGGGACTGAAGCTTTCTTT
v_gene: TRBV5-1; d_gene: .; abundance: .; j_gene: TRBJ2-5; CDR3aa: CASRPRVGQETQYF; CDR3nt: TGCGCCAGCAGGCCTAGGGTGGGTCAAGAGACCCAGTACTTC
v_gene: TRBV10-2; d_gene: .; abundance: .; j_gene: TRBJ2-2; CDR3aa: CASSEQAPANTGELFF; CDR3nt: TGCGCCAGCAGTGAACAAGCCCCCGCGAACACCGGGGAGCTGTTTTTT
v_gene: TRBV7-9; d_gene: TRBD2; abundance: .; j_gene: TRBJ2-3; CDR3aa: CASSLGIGAGSDTQYF; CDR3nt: TGTGCCAGCAGCTTAGGGATTGGAGCGGGGTCAGATACGCAGTATTTT
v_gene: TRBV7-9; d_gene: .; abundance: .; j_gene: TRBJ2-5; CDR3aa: CASSAFPPGSETQYF; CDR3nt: TGTGCCAGCAGCGCCTTCCCGCCAGGGTCGGAGACCCAGTACTTC
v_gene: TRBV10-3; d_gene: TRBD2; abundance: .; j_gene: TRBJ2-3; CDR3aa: CAISEGSGGQDTQYF; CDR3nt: TGTGCCATCAGTGAGGGTAGCGGGGGTCAAGATACGCAGTATTTT
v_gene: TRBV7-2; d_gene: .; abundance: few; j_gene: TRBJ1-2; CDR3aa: CASSLGRASYGYTF; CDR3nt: TGTGCCAGCAGCTTAGGCAGGGCTAGCTATGGCTACACCTTC
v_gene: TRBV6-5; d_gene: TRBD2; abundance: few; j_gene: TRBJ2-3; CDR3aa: CASSYLWASGGLDTQYF; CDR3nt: TGTGCCAGCAGTTACTTATGGGCTAGCGGGGGCTTAGATACGCAGTATTTT
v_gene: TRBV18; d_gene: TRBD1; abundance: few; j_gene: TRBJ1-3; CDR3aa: CASSLPGTGITGNTIYF; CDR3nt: TGTGCCAGCTCACTCCCCGGGACAGGGATCACTGGAAACACCATATATTTT
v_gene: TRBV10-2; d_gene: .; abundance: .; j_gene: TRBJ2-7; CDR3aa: CASRNRVYEQYF; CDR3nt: TGCGCCAGCAGGAATAGGGTATACGAGCAGTACTTC
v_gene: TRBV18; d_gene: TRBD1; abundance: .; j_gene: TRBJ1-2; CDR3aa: CASSTQGGAYGYTF; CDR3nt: TGTGCCAGCTCAACCCAAGGGGGCGCGTATGGCTACACCTTC
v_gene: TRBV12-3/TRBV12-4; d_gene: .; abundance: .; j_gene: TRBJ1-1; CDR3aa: CASSSRWRVDGTEAFF; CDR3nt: TGTGCCAGCAGTTCCCGTTGGAGGGTCGATGGGACTGAAGCTTTCTTT
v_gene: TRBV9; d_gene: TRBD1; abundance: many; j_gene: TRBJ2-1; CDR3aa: CASSVGDSYNEQFF; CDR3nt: TGTGCCAGCAGCGTGGGGGACAGCTACAATGAGCAGTTCTTC
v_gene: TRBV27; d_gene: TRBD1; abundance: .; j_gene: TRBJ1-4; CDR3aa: CASSLLRGQGNEKLFF; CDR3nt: TGTGCCAGCAGTTTATTAAGGGGACAGGGAAATGAAAAACTGTTTTTT
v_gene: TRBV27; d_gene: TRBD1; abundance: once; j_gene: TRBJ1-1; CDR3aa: CASRLNRDSTEAFF; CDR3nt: TGTGCCAGCAGATTGAACAGGGACAGCACTGAAGCTTTCTTT
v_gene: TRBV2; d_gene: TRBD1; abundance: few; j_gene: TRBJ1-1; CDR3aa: CASSSAGTGLTEAFF; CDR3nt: TGTGCCAGCAGTTCCGCCGGGACAGGGCTCACTGAAGCTTTCTTT
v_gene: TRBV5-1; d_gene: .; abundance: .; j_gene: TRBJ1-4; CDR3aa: CASSLETATNEKLFF; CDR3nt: TGCGCCAGCAGCTTGGAGACAGCAACTAATGAAAAACTGTTTTTT
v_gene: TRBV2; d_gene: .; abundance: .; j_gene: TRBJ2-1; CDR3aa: CASIVRNEQFF; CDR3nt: TGTGCCAGCATAGTGCGAAATGAGCAGTTCTTC